These T cell receptor beta chains were read from a single sample in a study of PD-L1 blockade in urothelial cancer. Libraries were prepared by immunoSEQ multiplex PCR; TCRdb keeps only in-frame clonotypes and omits some of them. The data hold around 56,000 clones, with roughly 86% observed a single time. The source material was PBMCs, sampled around atezolizumab (anti-PD-L1) treatment. The receptors come from a man aged 50-59 years with urothelial cancer. Each CDR3 is given with its conserved first and last residue. A D gene is named only where the DNA matches it firmly. Part of the rows lack a size; the others show once, few, many or a class for expanded clones.

>-|TRBJ1-3|14|TRBD1|TRBV6-6
TGTGCCAGCAGGGACGACAGGGTTGGAAACACCATATATTTT
CASRDDRVGNTIYF
>-|TRBJ1-1|14|TRBD1|TRBV6-1
TGTGCCAGCAGCCAAGGGGGCGACAGCACTGAAGCTTTCTTT
CASSQGGDSTEAFF
>-|TRBJ2-7|13|-|TRBV14
TGTGCCAGCAGCCAAGTGACTCATGGCGAGCAGTACTTC
CASSQVTHGEQYF
>-|TRBJ2-1|13|TRBD2|TRBV7-3
TGTGCCAGCAGCCGCGGACTAGGCAATGAGCAGTTCTTC
CASSRGLGNEQFF
>-|TRBJ2-3|17|TRBD2|TRBV19
TGTGCCAGTAGTCGACTAGCGGGAGGTGGAAACACAGATACGCAGTATTTT
CASSRLAGGGNTDTQYF
>-|TRBJ1-2|13|-|TRBV5-4
TGTGCCAGCAGACTACAGGGTGGAGATGGCTACACCTTC
CASRLQGGDGYTF
>once|TRBJ2-1|12|TRBD1|TRBV5-1
TGCGCCAGCAGCCCACGGACAGGGGAGCAGTTCTTC
CASSPRTGEQFF
>-|TRBJ1-1|15|-|TRBV29-1
TGCAGCGTTGAAGGCTGGACAGAAATGAACACTGAAGCTTTCTTT
CSVEGWTEMNTEAFF
>-|TRBJ1-6|18|-|TRBV27
TGTGCCAGCAGTTTAAGGGCAGGGATGCTAACCTATAATTCACCCCTCCACTTT
CASSLRAGMLTYNSPLHF
>-|TRBJ2-1|20|TRBD2|TRBV2
TGTGCCAGCAAAGGTATCAGGACAGGGACTAGCGGGAGGCCCTACAATGAGCAGTTCTTC
CASKGIRTGTSGRPYNEQFF
>once|TRBJ2-1|16|TRBD2|TRBV27
TGTGCCAGCGACGGAGCGGGAGGGCTCTCTTACAATGAGCAGTTCTTC
CASDGAGGLSYNEQFF
>once|TRBJ2-3|15|-|TRBV5-4
TGTGCCAGCAGCGCCCTTCCAGGGAGGACAGATACGCAGTATTTT
CASSALPGRTDTQYF
>once|TRBJ2-1|16|-|TRBV28
TGTGCCAGCAGTCCGGAGGGATTTGCTTACTACAATGAGCAGTTCTTC
CASSPEGFAYYNEQFF
>-|TRBJ2-1|16|TRBD2|TRBV4-2
TGTGCCAGCAGCCAAGTAGCGGGGACTGCTTACAATGAGCAGTTCTTC
CASSQVAGTAYNEQFF
>-|TRBJ2-5|15|TRBD1|TRBV28
TGTGCCAGCAGTTCCCGGGACAGGGGGCGGGAGACCCAGTACTTC
CASSSRDRGRETQYF
>few|TRBJ1-1|14|TRBD1|TRBV28
TGTGCCAGCAGTTTCCTACAGGGGGGGACTGAAGCTTTCTTT
CASSFLQGGTEAFF
>-|TRBJ2-1|16|TRBD2|TRBV15
TGTGCCACCAGCAGAGTCGGCGGGAGGGACCCCAATGAGCAGTTCTTC
CATSRVGGRDPNEQFF
>-|TRBJ1-3|15|-|TRBV28
TGTGCCAGCAGTTTGATCCGGACAGCAGGAAACACCATATATTTT
CASSLIRTAGNTIYF
>-|TRBJ2-5|14|-|TRBV6-1
TGTGCCAGCGGGGTAGCAGGACAGCAAGAGACCCAGTACTTC
CASGVAGQQETQYF
>-|TRBJ1-6|14|-|TRBV28
TGTGCCACAGGGAAGCTCCGGGCGGATTCACCCCTCCACTTT
CATGKLRADSPLHF
>-|TRBJ2-3|16|TRBD1|TRBV28
TGTGCCAGCAGCATCGAAGACAGGGGGGTCACAGATACGCAGTATTTT
CASSIEDRGVTDTQYF
>-|TRBJ2-7|13|-|TRBV5-1
TGCGCCAGCAGCACCGGGATGGGGTACGAGCAGTACTTC
CASSTGMGYEQYF
>-|TRBJ2-1|12|-|TRBV25-1
TGTGCCAGCAGTACTAGACACCTACAGCAGTTCTTC
CASSTRHLQQFF
>-|TRBJ2-2|19|TRBD2|TRBV5-1
TGCGCCAGCAGCTGGAGGACTAGCGGGAGGACGACGAACACCGGGGAGCTGTTTTTT
CASSWRTSGRTTNTGELFF
>few|TRBJ1-6|12|-|TRBV19
TGTGCCAGTGGGGCCTCGCATTCACCCCTCCACTTT
CASGASHSPLHF
>-|TRBJ2-7|14|-|TRBV6-5
TGTGCCAGCAGACTTAACAGGGTGTCCTACGAGCAGTACTTC
CASRLNRVSYEQYF
>-|TRBJ2-7|14|TRBD2|TRBV30
TGTGCCTGGAGGAGGGCTAGCGGGAGCTACGAGCAGTACTTC
CAWRRASGSYEQYF
>-|TRBJ1-4|12|-|TRBV18
TGTGCCAGCTCACCACCGTGGGGGGAACTGTTTTTT
CASSPPWGELFF
>-|TRBJ2-2|16|-|TRBV18
TGTGCCAGCTCCAGACCAACCGGGAAGAACACCGGGGAGCTGTTTTTT
CASSRPTGKNTGELFF
>-|TRBJ1-1|14|-|TRBV7-9
TGTGCCAGCAGCCCACAACAGGGTTTTGGTGAAGCTTTCTTT
CASSPQQGFGEAFF
>once|TRBJ1-6|16|TRBD1|TRBV6-6
TGTGCCAGCAGCCCCCAGGGACAGGTACAGATGGGCACCCTCCACTTT
CASSPQGQVQMGTLHF